These 27 T cell receptor beta chains share one sample of origin, sequenced in a study of cytomegalovirus exposure and HLA in healthy donors. PCR amplification relied on 60 Vbeta primers (plus 13 Jbeta primers). The repertoire was sequenced with immunoSEQ multiplex PCR; TCRdb's copy has only in-frame clones and lacks some. The sample carries roughly 180,000 clones, around 80% recorded once. Material for sequencing was PBMCs. The origin of the receptors is a woman in her 30s in good health and CMV-seropositive.

The chain carries TRBV2 and TRBJ2-7; possible D gene TRBD1, 6 bases. The CDR3 spans 13 residues. Germline CDR1 SNHLY, CDR2 FYNNEI. V was clipped by 4 bases and J by 3 bases, with 10 bases between them. In DNA, the CDR3 is TGTGCCAGCAGTGGAACAGGGAACTACGAGCAGTACTTC. Protein product: CASSGTGNYEQYF.

The V call is TRBV7-2, the J call TRBJ2-7; TRBD2 aligns across 11 bases. Germline V gene lookup returns CDR1 SGHTA and CDR2 FQGNSA. Trimming cost V 5 bases and J 6 bases; bases outside gene matches: 9. CDR3 length: 15 amino acids. The CDR3 coding sequence is TGTGCCAGCAGCCAGGGACTAGCGGTATCTTCCGAGCAGTACTTC. Residues: CASSQGLAVSSEQYF. Complete variable domain (other parts from reference TRBV7-2 and TRBJ2-7): GAGVSQSPSNKVTEKGKDVELRCDPISGHTALYWYRQSLGQGLEFLIYFQGNSAPDKSGLPSDRFSAERTGGSVSTLTIQRTQQEDSAVYLCASSQGLAVSSEQYFGPGTRLTVT.

The chain uses TRBV29-1 and TRBJ2-1; D remains unclear. V lost 4 bases and J lost 8, with 12 bases in between. From germline, CDR1 is SQVTM and CDR2 ANQGSEA. This CDR3 has 12 amino acids. Written as DNA, the CDR3 is TGCAGCGTTGTCGGAGAGGCCCATGAGCAGTTCTTC. It codes for CSVVGEAHEQFF.

V usage is TRBV10-1 and J usage is TRBJ2-7; D is uncertain. Germline V gene sequence: CDR1 WNHNN, CDR2 SYGVQD (reference sequence). The CDR3 totals 12 residues. V lost 0 bases to trimming and J lost 6 bases, with 6 bases between them. The CDR3 loop reads CASSESNREQYF. CDR3 nucleotide sequence: TGCGCCAGCAGTGAGTCTAATCGCGAGCAGTACTTC.

V gene TRBV5-4 combines with J gene TRBJ2-7; the D gene is possibly TRBD2 (7 bases). The V gene lost 0 bases and the J gene lost 2 bases, with 15 bases spanning the gap. The CDR3 spans 16 residues. CDR1 is SGHNT, CDR2 YYREEE, per germline (reference sequence). CDR3 protein: CASSLVGGAATYEQYF. The CDR3 region has the DNA TGTGCCAGCAGCTTGGTGGGGGGGGCGGCAACCTACGAGCAGTACTTC.

The gene calls are TRBV5-5 and TRBJ2-3; tentative D call: TRBD1 (6 bases). Germline loops: CDR1 SGHKS, CDR2 YYEKEE (reference sequence). The V end was cut by 1 base, the J end by 4 bases, with 10 bases between. This CDR3 is built from 14 residues. The CDR3 loop is CASSLTGPADTQYF. CDR3 nucleotides: TGTGCCAGCAGCTTGACAGGGCCCGCAGATACGCAGTATTTT.

The J gene is TRBJ1-2, the V gene TRBV7-2; 8 nucleotides agree with TRBD1. J lost 4 bases, V lost 4 bases, and 8 bases had no gene match. Germline CDR1 reads SGHTA; CDR2 reads FQGNSA. This CDR3 spans 15 amino acids. The CDR3 nucleotides are TGTGCCAGCAGCTCCCCTACAGGGGGAATCTATGGCTACACCTTC. Translated: CASSSPTGGIYGYTF.

The chain combines TRBV5-6 with TRBJ2-7; weak D call: TRBD1 (5 bases). The CDR3 covers 12 residues. Trimming stripped 1 base from V and 3 bases from J, with 5 bases between. Germline CDR1 is SGHDT and CDR2 is YYEEEE. In DNA form, the CDR3 reads TGTGCCAGCAGCTTGAGGGGCTACGAGCAGTACTTC. The encoded protein is CASSLRGYEQYF.

The genes are TRBV14 and TRBJ1-2, with D unresolved. The CDR3 has 15 residues. Germline CDR1 SGHDN, CDR2 FVKESK. Between the trimmed V and J ends, which lost 1 base and 1 base, there was a span of 10 bases. This CDR3 reads CASSQAGSGNYGYTF. CDR3 DNA sequence: TGTGCCAGCAGCCAAGCGGGGAGTGGTAACTATGGCTACACCTTC. Combining the CDR3 with reference TRBV14 and TRBJ1-2 gives the whole variable domain EAGVTQFPSHSVIEKGQTVTLRCDPISGHDNLYWYRRVMGKEIKFLLHFVKESKQDESGMPNNRFLAERTGGTYSTLKVQPAELEDSGVYFCASSQAGSGNYGYTFGSGTRLTVV.

This clone has only one observation. The genes are TRBV2 and TRBJ2-5; tentatively, D is TRBD1 (5 bases). Germline values: CDR1 SNHLY, CDR2 FYNNEI. Trimming pared 7 bases from V and 7 bases from J, leaving 13 bases between. This CDR3 has 12 amino acids. The CDR3 DNA follows: TGTGCCAGCAACTGGGGCCGAGGGACCCAGTACTTC. It is translated as CASNWGRGTQYF.

V gene TRBV15 combines with J gene TRBJ2-2; the D gene is possibly TRBD1 (6 bases). V gave up 0 bases and J gave up 6 bases, with 20 bases separating them. Germline CDR1 and CDR2: LNHNV and YYDKDF (reference sequence). This CDR3 has 18 amino acids. Here the CDR3 reads CATSREVPGEGPPGELFF. The CDR3 DNA reads as TGTGCCACCAGCAGAGAAGTTCCAGGGGAAGGTCCCCCCGGGGAGCTGTTTTTT.

CDR3 in DNA: TGTGCCAGCAGCCCACAGGGGTCCCCCAATCAGCCCCAGCATTTT. Residues: CASSPQGSPNQPQHF. This chain uses TRBV28 with TRBJ1-5; 7 nucleotides align to TRBD1. CDR3 length: 15 amino acids. Germline values: CDR1 MDHEN, CDR2 SYDVKM. The junction had 8 bases not matched to a gene; V was cut back by 6 bases and J by 3 bases.

This clone came up once. J is TRBJ1-2 and V is TRBV9; 10 nucleotides line up with TRBD1. V lost 4 bases and J lost 4; bases outside the gene matches: 10. CDR1 SGDLS and CDR2 YYNGEE come from the germline V gene. The CDR3 is made up of 16 amino acids. The CDR3 loop is CASSPTGTGVGYGYTF. In DNA form, the CDR3 reads TGTGCCAGCAGCCCGACCGGGACAGGGGTCGGCTATGGCTACACCTTC.

The V call is TRBV28, the J call TRBJ2-1; 7 nucleotides line up with TRBD2. Looked up from germline, CDR1 is MDHEN and CDR2 is SYDVKM. The J segment lost 6 bases and the V segment lost 3 bases, leaving 8 bases of the junction unmatched. This CDR3 contains 15 residues. Here the CDR3 DNA reads TGTGCCAGCAGTTTGGTTCCGGGAGGAGGCAATGAGCAGTTCTTC. It is translated as CASSLVPGGGNEQFF.

On this clone itself: Germline is not matched at one junction end, which may reflect a read error. The gene calls are TRBV2 and TRBJ1-4, with D possibly matching TRBD1 (5 bases). There are 14 residues in the CDR3. Germline values: CDR1 SNHLY, CDR2 FYNNEI. The chain's CDR3 is CASNGGQGGEKLFF. In DNA form, the CDR3 reads TGTGCGAGCAACGGGGGTCAAGGCGGAGAAAAACTGTTTTTT.

This clone was seen a handful of times. The chain uses TRBV5-6 and TRBJ2-1; D may be TRBD1 (6 bases). V shed 1 base and J shed 7 bases, with 18 bases lying between them. Per germline, CDR1 SGHDT and CDR2 YYEEEE. The CDR3 covers 16 residues. The CDR3 region is CASSLSRDNLLNEQFF. CDR3 nucleotide sequence: TGTGCCAGCAGCTTGAGCCGGGACAACCTCCTAAATGAGCAGTTCTTC.

The chain recombines TRBV11-2 with TRBJ2-5, with 12 bases that match TRBD2. This CDR3 is 18 amino acids long. The junction had 12 bases not matched to a gene; V was cut back by 2 bases and J by 5 bases. Germline values: CDR1 SGHAT, CDR2 FQNNGV. Written as DNA, the CDR3 is TGTGCCAGCAGCTTACTTTTGACTAGCGGGAGAAAATTGGAGACCCAGTACTTC. It codes for CASSLLLTSGRKLETQYF. Drawing the rest from reference TRBV11-2 and TRBJ2-5, the complete variable domain is EAGVAQSPRYKIIEKRQSVAFWCNPISGHATLYWYQQILGQGPKLLIQFQNNGVVDDSQLPKDRFSAERLKGVDSTLKIQPAKLEDSAVYLCASSLLLTSGRKLETQYFGPGTRLLVL.

This clone was seen only a few times. V gene TRBV5-1 combines with J gene TRBJ1-4, with no clear D. Germline CDR1 SGHRS, CDR2 YFSETQ. Trimming removed 5 bases from V and 7 bases from J, with 12 bases in between. The CDR3 is 13 amino acids. The CDR3 sequence: CASSLGGSEKLFF. As DNA, the CDR3 is TGCGCCAGCAGTCTCGGCGGGAGTGAAAAACTGTTTTTT.

The chain couples TRBV5-1 to TRBJ2-7; 8 bases match TRBD1. CDR1 and CDR2 from the germline V gene are SGHRS and YFSETQ. CDR3 length: 13 residues. Trimming removed 4 bases from V and 5 bases from J; junction bases left unmatched: 5. This CDR3 is CASSTRQGNEQYF. Here the CDR3 DNA reads TGCGCCAGCAGCACCAGACAGGGGAACGAGCAGTACTTC.

This rearrangement joins TRBV6-1 to TRBJ2-3, with D unclear. Trimming shortened V by 4 bases and J by 0 bases, and 11 bases separated the two germline ends. CDR1 is MNHNS and CDR2 is SASEGT in the germline V gene. The CDR3 sequence is 15 residues long. Here the CDR3 DNA reads TGTGCCAGCAGTGCCTTACAGAGAAGCACAGATACGCAGTATTTT. Translation: CASSALQRSTDTQYF.

CDR3 sequence (DNA): TGTGCCAGTAGGAAGAGCGACAGGTACAATGAGCAGTTCTTC. Translation gives CASRKSDRYNEQFF. This rearrangement joins TRBV19 to TRBJ2-1; maybe TRBD1 (6 bases). Trimming stripped 6 bases from V and 4 bases from J, with 13 bases between. The CDR3 length is 14 residues. CDR1 and CDR2 (germline): LNHDA, SQIVND (reference sequence).

V gene TRBV4-2 combines with J gene TRBJ2-1; 7 positions agree with TRBD2. Germline V lookup: CDR1 LGHNA, CDR2 YNFKEQ. The CDR3 spans 15 residues. The ends lost 0 bases at V and 9 bases at J; junction bases unmatched: 8. The CDR3 coding sequence is TGTGCCAGCAGCCAAGATCTGGCGGGAGCGACTGAGCAGTTCTTC. Its protein product is CASSQDLAGATEQFF.

V usage is TRBV6-1 and J usage is TRBJ2-1, with TRBD2 identical over 8 bases. CDR3 length: 15 residues. The germline V gene encodes CDR1 MNHNS and CDR2 SASEGT. J was trimmed by 3 bases and V by 7 bases; bases with no gene match: 8. The CDR3 sequence: CASILTSVVYNEQFF. CDR3 nucleotide sequence: TGTGCCAGCATTTTGACTAGCGTGGTCTACAATGAGCAGTTCTTC.

The chain carries TRBV11-2 and TRBJ1-2, with D possibly TRBD1 on 6 matching bases. In germline, CDR1 is SGHAT, CDR2 FQNNGV. The CDR3 extends over 14 amino acids. Trimming removed 5 bases from V and 2 bases from J, with 12 bases in between. The CDR3 here is CASSPRTDNYGYTF. In DNA, the CDR3 is TGTGCCAGCAGCCCACGGACAGACAACTATGGCTACACCTTC.

The V gene is TRBV29-1, the J gene TRBJ2-1; 9 bases fit TRBD1. The CDR3 has 14 amino acids. Germline V gene sequence: CDR1 SQVTM, CDR2 ANQGSEA. J gave up 8 bases and V 4 bases, and 9 bases lay outside the gene matches. CDR3 region: CSVGALRTGDEQFF. As DNA, the CDR3 is TGCAGCGTTGGAGCACTTAGGACAGGGGATGAGCAGTTCTTC.

CDR3 sequence reads: CASSQVGRVSSYNEQFF. The DNA of the CDR3 is TGTGCCAGCAGCCAAGTGGGCAGGGTTAGCTCCTACAATGAGCAGTTCTTC. The chain uses TRBV14 and TRBJ2-1, with a possible D match to TRBD1 (5 bases). This CDR3 spans 17 amino acids. CDR1 SGHDN and CDR2 FVKESK come from the germline V gene. The ends were cut back, 1 base at V and 0 bases at J, with 13 bases in the middle.

The count of this clone is one. The DNA for the CDR3 is TGTGCCAGCAGCTTTTCAGCGGGATTCCCCTACGAGCAGTACTTC. Protein: CASSFSAGFPYEQYF. The chain links TRBV7-3 to TRBJ2-7, with 7 bases identical to TRBD2. With 3 bases clipped from V and 2 bases from J, the junction kept 7 bases outside the gene matches. This CDR3 comprises 15 residues. The germline gives CDR1 SGHTA, CDR2 FQGTGA.